This T cell receptor beta chain was found in a study of early T cells in non-severe SARS-CoV-2 infection. Across the study: From unsorted whole blood, bulk RNA was sequenced, and the chains remained unpaired.

Individual cDNA molecules received unique molecular identifiers. TCRdb recomputed calls from the 5' RACE reads with MiXCR, one row per CDR3 protein. The sample includes about 64,000 distinct CDR3 sequences, more than 7% of them seen just once. This clonotype showed up many times. V was pared by 5 bases and J by 3 bases, with 20 bases between. The CDR3 spans 16 residues. Germline lookup yields CDR1 SEHNR and CDR2 FQNEAQ (reference sequence). The sequencing here drew on whole blood, taken at baseline. The sequence was collected from an adult who was a healthcare worker with PCR-confirmed SARS-CoV-2 infection or an uninfected control (not recorded which). The chain uses TRBV7-9 and TRBJ2-7; weak D call: TRBD1 (6 bases). Written as DNA, the CDR3 is TGTGCCAGCAGCCAGATACAGGGAATATTTCTCTACGAGCAGTACTTC. Protein: CASSQIQGIFLYEQYF.